These 13 T cell receptor beta chains originate from one sample sequenced in a study of early T cells in non-severe SARS-CoV-2 infection. In TCRdb, the 5' RACE reads were re-called with MiXCR into one record per CDR3 protein. The sample contains over 25,000 distinct CDR3 sequences, 5% to 7% of which appear only once. The sequenced material came from whole blood. Source of these receptors: an adult who was a healthcare worker with PCR-confirmed SARS-CoV-2 infection or an uninfected control (not recorded which).

The V and J genes are TRBV7-2 and TRBJ2-2; D perhaps matches TRBD2 (6 bases). CDR3 length: 15 residues. The V gene lost 0 bases and the J gene lost 2 bases, with 7 bases spanning the gap. The germline V gene has CDR1 SGHTA and CDR2 FQGNSA. The CDR3 DNA is TGTGCCAGCAGCTTAGCGGGGGGAAACACCGGGGAGCTGTTTTTT. This encodes CASSLAGGNTGELFF.

At least ten counts were recorded for this clonotype. J is TRBJ2-3 and V is TRBV7-8; 9 nucleotides line up with TRBD1. Per the germline V gene, CDR1 is SGHVS and CDR2 is FQNEAQ. The CDR3 consists of 16 residues. The ends lost 4 bases at V and 4 bases at J; junction bases unmatched: 9. CDR3 DNA: TGTGCCAGCAGCTCGAAGGACAGGGGATACGCAGATACGCAGTATTTT. Protein product: CASSSKDRGYADTQYF.

A few counts support this clonotype. The V and J genes are TRBV28 and TRBJ2-7; 10 nucleotides agree with TRBD2. Germline CDR1 MDHEN, CDR2 SYDVKM. There are 15 residues in the CDR3. V lost 2 bases to trimming and J lost 6 bases; unmatched junction nucleotides: 7. The CDR3 nucleotides are TGTGCCAGCAGTTTACGTCTAGCGGGAGTTGCCGAGCAGTACTTC. This encodes CASSLRLAGVAEQYF.

This clonotype was picked up many times. The V and J genes are TRBV20-1 and TRBJ2-7; TRBD1 matches at 7 bases. V lost 3 bases, J lost 4 bases, and 3 bases stayed unmatched. This CDR3 comprises 12 residues. Germline loops: CDR1 DFQATT, CDR2 SNEGSKA (reference sequence). CDR3 bases: TGCAGTGCTAGCGACAGGGTGTACGAGCAGTACTTC. Its translation is CSASDRVYEQYF.

The DNA of the CDR3 is TGTGCCAGCAGTAGCGGGAGATCCGGGGAGCTGTTTTTT. It codes for CASSSGRSGELFF. The genes are TRBV6-2 or TRBV6-3 and TRBJ2-2, with 8 positions matching TRBD2. V dropped 5 bases and J dropped 6; count of bases not matched to a gene: 2. The germline CDR1 and CDR2 sequences are MNHEY and SVGEGT. The CDR3 length is 13 residues.

This clonotype was detected many times. V gene TRBV6-2 or TRBV6-3 combines with J gene TRBJ1-2, with no clear D. Trimming left V 3 bases short and J 6 bases short, with 5 bases between. The CDR3 loop spans 11 amino acids. Germline V CDR1 and CDR2: MNHEY, SVGEGT. The CDR3 reads CASSYLDGYTF. CDR3 DNA: TGTGCCAGCAGTTATCTTGATGGCTACACCTTC.

This clonotype was detected ten times or more. The CDR3 nucleotides are TGCGCCAGCAGCCTCGACAGGGCCTACGAGCAGTACTTC. It encodes CASSLDRAYEQYF. The J gene is TRBJ2-7, the V gene TRBV4-3; 7 positions agree with TRBD1. The CDR3 has 13 amino acids. Germline trimming cut 4 bases from V and 2 bases from J; bases unmatched to any gene: 2. Germline CDR1 and CDR2: LGHNA and YSLEER.

This chain uses TRBV6-2 or TRBV6-3 with TRBJ2-1; 7 nucleotides line up with TRBD1. Germline V gene data show CDR1 as MNHEY and CDR2 as SVGEGT. The V and J ends lost 6 bases and 3 bases, in that order; junction bases with no gene match: 8. This CDR3 has 15 amino acids. CDR3 DNA sequence: TGTGCCAGCAGGTCACCGGGACAGATCTACAATGAGCAGTTCTTC. Its translation is CASRSPGQIYNEQFF.

The chain couples TRBV28 to TRBJ1-4; D is perhaps TRBD1 (5 bases). Germline V gene data show CDR1 as MDHEN and CDR2 as SYDVKM. The CDR3 is 15 residues long. The V gene lost 5 bases and the J gene lost 7 bases, with 17 bases spanning the gap. The CDR3 reads CASSLTGDGTEKLFF. In DNA form, the CDR3 reads TGTGCCAGCAGTCTCACCGGGGACGGCACTGAAAAACTGTTTTTT. The complete variable domain, with remaining parts taken from reference TRBV28 and TRBJ1-4, reads DVKVTQSSRYLVKRTGEKVFLECVQDMDHENMFWYRQDPGLGLRLIYFSYDVKMKEKGDIPEGYSVSREKKERFSLILESASTNQTSMYLCASSLTGDGTEKLFFGSGTQLSVL.

This clonotype has a count of ten or more. The chain uses TRBV5-5 and TRBJ2-4, with a tentative D call TRBD2 (7 bases). V was clipped by 4 bases and J by 3 bases, with 11 bases between them. The CDR3 runs to 14 residues. CDR1 and CDR2 (germline): SGHKS, YYEKEE (reference sequence). CDR3 in DNA: TGTGCCAGCAGCAACAGGGAGGGCAAAAACATTCAGTACTTC. Protein product: CASSNREGKNIQYF.

Judged by abundance, this clonotype is medium-sized. The chain is built from TRBV6-1 and TRBJ2-3; a weak D match, TRBD1 (5 bases). The CDR3 has 16 amino acids. The V and J ends lost 1 base and 4 bases respectively, with 15 bases between them. Germline V gene data show CDR1 as MNHNS and CDR2 as SASEGT. CDR3 nucleotide sequence: TGTGCCAGCAGTGAAGAAGGGGTATGGATCGCAGATACGCAGTATTTT. The encoded protein is CASSEEGVWIADTQYF.

This clonotype was recorded at least ten times. The gene calls are TRBV7-9 and TRBJ2-3; no firm D call. V shed 5 bases and J shed 6 bases, with 9 bases lying between them. Looked up from germline, CDR1 is SEHNR and CDR2 is FQNEAQ (reference sequence). CDR3 size: 12 residues. This chain's CDR3 is CASSPVVDTQYF. The CDR3 DNA follows: TGTGCCAGCAGCCCGGTTGTGGATACGCAGTATTTT.

This clonotype came up many times. The chain links TRBV21-1 to TRBJ2-3; TRBD1, the D gene given by the table, was not confirmed from the DNA. TRBV21-1 is an annotated pseudogene. This CDR3 contains 15 residues. This CDR3 is CASSPRDVDTDTQYF. The CDR3, as DNA: TGTGCCAGCTCCCCACGGGACGTAGACACAGATACGCAGTATTTT.